A selection of T cell receptor beta chains follows, all from one sample in a study of blood T cell repertoires in COVID-19. Generated by immunoSEQ multiplex PCR, the TCRdb table keeps only in-frame clones and is missing some. Found here are about 670,000 clones, over 80% of them singletons; the top ten hold 0.2% to 0.3%. Sample: peripheral blood. These receptors all come from a woman aged 18-35 years with acute or convalescent COVID-19. The CDR3 runs from the conserved cysteine through the conserved F or W. The D gene is left open where the match is weak. The size of a clone is reported for some rows only, either as once, few or many, or as a class for expanded clones.

CASSLNAGVTEAFF,TGTGCCAGCAGCCTAAATGCAGGGGTGACTGAAGCTTTCTTT,TRBJ1-1,.,.,TRBV6-2/TRBV6-3
CASSPSVQDYGYTF,TGTGCCAGCTCACCCTCGGTCCAGGACTATGGCTACACCTTC,TRBJ1-2,.,.,TRBV18
CASSLADRAPQGTEAFF,TGTGCCAGCAGCTTAGCGGACAGGGCCCCTCAGGGGACTGAAGCTTTCTTT,TRBJ1-1,.,TRBD1,TRBV7-8
CASSRTSGGLQETQYF,TGTGCCAGCAGCCGAACTAGCGGGGGCCTCCAAGAGACCCAGTACTTC,TRBJ2-5,.,TRBD2,TRBV6-2/TRBV6-3
CASGQGQAWNTEAFF,TGTGCCAGCGGCCAGGGTCAGGCGTGGAACACTGAAGCTTTCTTT,TRBJ1-1,.,.,TRBV6-4
CASSLAPGGGEKLFF,TGTGCCAGCAGCTTAGCGCCGGGGGGAGGCGAAAAACTGTTTTTT,TRBJ1-4,.,.,TRBV7-6
CASKLRGMNTEAFF,TGTGCCAGCAAATTACGGGGGATGAACACTGAAGCTTTCTTT,TRBJ1-1,.,.,TRBV2
CASSYSFAGMNTEAFF,TGTGCCAGCAGTTACTCGTTTGCAGGTATGAACACTGAAGCTTTCTTT,TRBJ1-1,.,.,TRBV6-5
CASSFGGNQPQHF,TGTGCCAGCAGCTTTGGGGGGAATCAGCCCCAGCATTTT,TRBJ1-5,.,.,TRBV5-4
CASSIRQGLAGANVLTF,TGTGCCAGTAGTATTAGACAGGGGTTGGCTGGGGCCAACGTCCTGACTTTC,TRBJ2-6,.,TRBD1,TRBV19
CASSLGQGLGSPLHF,TGTGCCAGCAGCTTGGGACAGGGGCTCGGTTCACCCCTCCACTTT,TRBJ1-6,.,TRBD1,TRBV7-2
CATSESGQGYTF,TGTGCCACCAGTGAGTCTGGGCAGGGCTACACCTTC,TRBJ1-2,once,.,TRBV24-1
CASGKPGQGNGYTF,TGTGCTAGTGGAAAACCGGGACAAGGAAATGGCTACACCTTC,TRBJ1-2,.,.,TRBV12-5
CASSFRGEQYYGYTF,TGTGCCAGCAGCTTCCGGGGGGAACAGTACTATGGCTACACCTTC,TRBJ1-2,.,.,TRBV7-9
CASSIDLSGELFF,TGTGCCAGTAGTATAGATCTCTCCGGGGAGCTGTTTTTT,TRBJ2-2,.,.,TRBV19
CASLIRTVYGYTF,TGTGCCAGCTTGATTAGGACAGTCTATGGCTACACCTTC,TRBJ1-2,.,.,TRBV2
CASSLEGGGSPLHF,TGTGCCAGCAGCTTGGAAGGGGGCGGTTCACCCCTCCACTTT,TRBJ1-6,.,TRBD1,TRBV7-9
CASSLGSRTDQETQYF,TGTGCCAGCAGCTTAGGGTCCAGGACAGACCAAGAGACCCAGTACTTC,TRBJ2-5,.,.,TRBV7-6
CATRISGGTGELFF,TGCGCCACCCGGATTAGCGGGGGCACCGGGGAGCTGTTTTTT,TRBJ2-2,.,TRBD2,TRBV5-1
CASSTGGEYGYTF,TGCGCCAGCAGCACTGGGGGGGAATATGGCTACACCTTC,TRBJ1-2,.,.,TRBV5-1
CASSPVQGKYGYTF,TGCGCCAGCAGCCCTGTACAGGGGAAGTATGGCTACACCTTC,TRBJ1-2,.,TRBD1,TRBV5-1
CASSGTGSSLGYTF,TGTGCCAGCAGCGGGACAGGGTCATCCCTCGGCTACACCTTC,TRBJ1-2,.,TRBD1,TRBV28
CASTGGGPYEQYF,TGTGCCAGCACGGGCGGGGGGCCCTACGAGCAGTACTTC,TRBJ2-7,.,TRBD2,TRBV12-3/TRBV12-4
CASSAQGWSSNYGYTF,TGTGCCAGCAGCGCCCAGGGTTGGTCCTCTAACTATGGCTACACCTTC,TRBJ1-2,.,.,TRBV9
CASSPTGRSYEQYF,TGTGCCAGCAGCCCGACAGGCCGCTCCTACGAGCAGTACTTC,TRBJ2-7,.,.,TRBV9
CAWAQRGGHLRPQHF,TGTGCCTGGGCCCAACGAGGGGGTCACCTTCGGCCCCAGCATTTT,TRBJ1-5,.,.,TRBV30
CATSASGQGTMNTEAFF,TGTGCCACCAGTGCTTCCGGCCAGGGCACAATGAACACTGAAGCTTTCTTT,TRBJ1-1,.,.,TRBV24-1
CASSFGTEWNEQYF,TGTGCCAGCAGCTTTGGGACTGAATGGAACGAGCAGTACTTC,TRBJ2-7,.,.,TRBV7-9
CATSDLAADQETQYF,TGTGCCACCAGTGATTTGGCGGCCGATCAAGAGACCCAGTACTTC,TRBJ2-5,.,.,TRBV24-1
CASRDRANGYTF,TGTGCCAGTCGAGACAGGGCGAATGGCTACACCTTC,TRBJ1-2,once,TRBD1,TRBV19
CASSSQGLSNTEAFF,TGTGCCAGCAGTTCCCAGGGGTTATCGAACACTGAAGCTTTCTTT,TRBJ1-1,.,.,TRBV5-4
CASTIFPGYGYTF,TGTGCCAGCACCATTTTTCCGGGATATGGCTACACCTTC,TRBJ1-2,.,.,TRBV27
CASSHDRNQPQHF,TGTGCCAGCAGTCATGACAGAAATCAGCCCCAGCATTTT,TRBJ1-5,once,.,TRBV12-3/TRBV12-4
CASSQELAAVYGYTF,TGTGCCAGCAGCCAAGAATTGGCGGCAGTCTATGGCTACACCTTC,TRBJ1-2,.,.,TRBV3-1/TRBV3-2
CASSPQGTNYNEQFF,TGTGCCAGCTCACCACAGGGGACTAATTACAATGAGCAGTTCTTC,TRBJ2-1,.,TRBD2,TRBV18
CSVEDGTSGDVGEQFF,TGCAGCGTTGAAGATGGGACTAGCGGGGACGTCGGTGAGCAGTTCTTC,TRBJ2-1,.,TRBD2,TRBV29-1
CASSQEWTGSSPLHF,TGTGCCAGCAGCCAAGAATGGACAGGGAGCTCACCCCTCCACTTT,TRBJ1-6,.,TRBD1,TRBV3-1/TRBV3-2
CASSLEKLKEGPNTEAFF,TGCGCCAGCAGCTTGGAAAAATTGAAGGAGGGCCCGAACACTGAAGCTTTCTTT,TRBJ1-1,.,.,TRBV5-1
CASSGSGGLGYEQYF,TGTGCCAGCAGCGGAAGCGGGGGGCTAGGGTACGAGCAGTACTTC,TRBJ2-7,.,TRBD2,TRBV9
CASTPGQGTYGYTF,TGTGCCAGCACCCCGGGACAGGGGACCTATGGCTACACCTTC,TRBJ1-2,.,TRBD1,TRBV3-1/TRBV3-2
CASSLGQGAVATNEKLFF,TGTGCCAGCAGCTTGGGACAGGGGGCAGTTGCAACTAATGAAAAACTGTTTTTT,TRBJ1-4,few,TRBD1,TRBV7-9
CASSGDKQQFF,TGTGCCAGCAGTGGTGACAAGCAGCAGTTCTTC,TRBJ2-1,.,.,TRBV2
CASSVVPVTDTQYF,TGTGCCAGCAGCGTAGTCCCCGTCACAGATACGCAGTATTTT,TRBJ2-3,.,.,TRBV9